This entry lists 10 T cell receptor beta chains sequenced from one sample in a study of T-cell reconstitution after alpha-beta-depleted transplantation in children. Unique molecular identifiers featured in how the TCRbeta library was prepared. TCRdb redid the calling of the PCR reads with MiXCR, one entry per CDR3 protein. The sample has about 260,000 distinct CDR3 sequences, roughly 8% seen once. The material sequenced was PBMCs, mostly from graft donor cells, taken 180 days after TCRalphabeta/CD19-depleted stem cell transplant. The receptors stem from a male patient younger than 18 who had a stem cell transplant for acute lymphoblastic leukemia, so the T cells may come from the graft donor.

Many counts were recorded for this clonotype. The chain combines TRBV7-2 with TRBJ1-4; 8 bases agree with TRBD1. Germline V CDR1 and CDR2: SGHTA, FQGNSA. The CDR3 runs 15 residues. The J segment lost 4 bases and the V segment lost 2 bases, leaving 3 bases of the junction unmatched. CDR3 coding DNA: TGTGCCAGCAGCTTACCCGGACAGGGTAATGAAAAACTGTTTTTT. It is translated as CASSLPGQGNEKLFF.

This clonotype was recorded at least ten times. This CDR3 is CASDRGPGETQYF. In DNA form, the CDR3 reads TGTGCCAGCGACAGGGGGCCTGGAGAGACCCAGTACTTC. This chain connects TRBV7-9 to TRBJ2-5; 10 bases match TRBD1. The CDR3 is 13 residues long. In germline, CDR1 is SEHNR, CDR2 FQNEAQ (reference sequence). V lost 8 bases, J lost 4 bases, and 4 bases stayed unmatched.

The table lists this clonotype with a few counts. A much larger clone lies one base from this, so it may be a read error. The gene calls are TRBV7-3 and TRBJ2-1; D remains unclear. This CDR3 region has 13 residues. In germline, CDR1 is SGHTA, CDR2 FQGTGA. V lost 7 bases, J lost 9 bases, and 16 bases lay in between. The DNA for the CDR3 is TGTGCCAGCACCCAATACACGTCCACTGAGCAGTTCTTC. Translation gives CASTQYTSTEQFF.

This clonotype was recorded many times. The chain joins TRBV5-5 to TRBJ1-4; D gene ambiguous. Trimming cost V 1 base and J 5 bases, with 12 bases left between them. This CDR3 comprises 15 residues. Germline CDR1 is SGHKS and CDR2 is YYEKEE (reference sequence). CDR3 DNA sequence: TGTGCCAGCAGCTTGTACGGGAATGCAAATGAAAAACTGTTTTTT. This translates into CASSLYGNANEKLFF. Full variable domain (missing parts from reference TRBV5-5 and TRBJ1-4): DAGVTQSPTHLIKTRGQQVTLRCSPISGHKSVSWYQQVLGQGPQFIFQYYEKEERGRGNFPDRFSARQFPNYSSELNVNALLLGDSALYLCASSLYGNANEKLFFGSGTQLSVL.

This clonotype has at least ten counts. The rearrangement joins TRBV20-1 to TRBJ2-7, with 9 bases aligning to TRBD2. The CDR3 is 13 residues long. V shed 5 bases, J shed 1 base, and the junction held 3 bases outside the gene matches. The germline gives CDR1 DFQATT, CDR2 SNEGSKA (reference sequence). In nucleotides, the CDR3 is TGCAGTGCTGGGACTAGCCTTTCCTACGAGCAGTACTTC. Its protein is CSAGTSLSYEQYF.

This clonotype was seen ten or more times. The CDR3 DNA is TGTGCCAGCAGCGTAGTGGCGGGAGAGGATACGCAGTATTTT. As protein: CASSVVAGEDTQYF. The gene calls are TRBV9 and TRBJ2-3, with 7 nucleotides matching TRBD2. Germline V gene data show CDR1 as SGDLS and CDR2 as YYNGEE. The CDR3 is 14 amino acids. The trim removed 0 bases at V and 6 bases at J, leaving 4 bases unmatched.

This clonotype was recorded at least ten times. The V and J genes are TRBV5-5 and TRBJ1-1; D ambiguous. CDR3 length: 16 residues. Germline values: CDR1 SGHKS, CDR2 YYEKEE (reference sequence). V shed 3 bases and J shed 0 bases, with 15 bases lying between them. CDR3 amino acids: CASSSGQVVMNTEAFF. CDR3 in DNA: TGTGCCAGCAGCTCCGGCCAGGTGGTAATGAACACTGAAGCTTTCTTT.

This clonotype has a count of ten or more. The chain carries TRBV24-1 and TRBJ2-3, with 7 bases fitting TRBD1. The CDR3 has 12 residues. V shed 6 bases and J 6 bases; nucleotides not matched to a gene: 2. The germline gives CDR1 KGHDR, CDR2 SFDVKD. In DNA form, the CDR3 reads TGTGCCACCAGTAAAGGGGGCGATACGCAGTATTTT. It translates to CATSKGGDTQYF.

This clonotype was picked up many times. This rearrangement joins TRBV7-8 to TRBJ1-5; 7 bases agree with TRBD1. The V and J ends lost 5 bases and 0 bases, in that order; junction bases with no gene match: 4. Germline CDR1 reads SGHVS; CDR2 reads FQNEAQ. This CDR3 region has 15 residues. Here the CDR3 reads CASSPGTVSNQPQHF. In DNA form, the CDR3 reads TGTGCCAGCAGCCCTGGGACAGTTAGCAATCAGCCCCAGCATTTT.

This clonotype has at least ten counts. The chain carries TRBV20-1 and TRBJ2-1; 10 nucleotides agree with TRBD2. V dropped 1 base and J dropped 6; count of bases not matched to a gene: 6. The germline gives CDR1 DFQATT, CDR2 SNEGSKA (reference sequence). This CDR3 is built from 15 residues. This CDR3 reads CSARGGTSEFNEQFF. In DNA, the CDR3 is TGCAGTGCTAGAGGGGGGACTAGCGAGTTCAATGAGCAGTTCTTC.